This T cell receptor (beta chain) came from a study of OX40 agonist ivuxolimab in advanced cancers. Concerning this clone: Its cognate antigen is unknown.

Data came from immunoSEQ multiplex PCR; TCRdb stores just in-frame clones and leaves some out. The table shows tens of thousands of clones, with more than 75% occurring only once. General study results and limits: By week 6 at 0.1 to 3.0 mg/kg, blood CD4+ and CD8+ T cells had expanded clonally.

CDR3 length: 12 amino acids. V lost 6 bases, J lost 7 bases, and 9 bases lay in between. Germline lookup yields CDR1 MNHEY and CDR2 SVGAGI. The chain has TRBV6-5 and TRBJ2-2; the D call may be TRBD1 or TRBD2 (5 bases each). The input for sequencing was CD4+ or CD8+ T cells sorted from blood, taken in a trial of the OX40 agonist ivuxolimab. This receptor was taken from an adult with an advanced solid tumor such as melanoma, head and neck, liver or kidney cancer. The CDR3, as DNA: TGTGCCAGCAGGAGGGGAATCGGGGAGCTGTTTTTT. Its protein product is CASRRGIGELFF.